What follows are 32 T cell receptor beta chains derived from one specimen sequenced in a study of human T cells and chemical hapten exposure. Described time point: pre-sensitization, week 0. Treatment noted: therapeutic diphenylcyclopropenone sensitization with weekly scalp DPC. A single record per CDR3 protein comes from TCRdb applying MiXCR to the RACE reads. Of about 90,000 distinct CDR3 sequences listed, 8.5% are singletons. Sequenced here: whole blood, sampled in connection with sensitization to the hapten diphenylcyclopropenone (DPC). These receptors came from a man aged 35-49 years with alopecia areata. Some clones in this sample may be carry-over from other donors' samples.

The V and J genes are TRBV6-5 and TRBJ2-1; a possible D gene is TRBD2 (5 bases). Germline CDR1 MNHEY, CDR2 SVGAGI. The CDR3 sequence is 13 residues long. Trimming shortened V by 6 bases and J by 3 bases, and 9 bases separated the two germline ends. The CDR3 sequence: CASSPTSYNEQFF. CDR3 sequence (DNA): TGTGCCAGCAGCCCCACTAGCTACAATGAGCAGTTCTTC.

This clonotype appeared a few times. This chain uses TRBV29-1 with TRBJ2-5, with unresolved D. V was trimmed by 7 bases and J by 4 bases, leaving 10 bases between them. Germline V lookup: CDR1 SQVTM, CDR2 ANQGSEA. The CDR3 has 11 residues. CDR3 bases: TGCAGCGCTAAAAAGGGAGAGACCCAGTACTTC. This sequence encodes CSAKKGETQYF.

This clonotype was detected only a few times. J is TRBJ2-3 and V is TRBV5-1, with 11 bases identical to TRBD2. J gave up 4 bases and V 0 bases, and 10 bases lay outside the gene matches. CDR1 and CDR2 (germline): SGHRS, YFSETQ. The CDR3 is 18 amino acids. The CDR3 coding sequence is TGCGCCAGCAGCTTGGCAGTAGCGGGAGGGCCTTCCGCAGATACGCAGTATTTT. It translates to CASSLAVAGGPSADTQYF. Supplemented by reference TRBV5-1 and TRBJ2-3, the full variable domain reads KAGVTQTPRYLIKTRGQQVTLSCSPISGHRSVSWYQQTPGQGLQFLFEYFSETQRNKGNFPGRFSGRQFSNSRSEMNVSTLELGDSALYLCASSLAVAGGPSADTQYFGPGTRLTVL.

This clonotype turned up a few times. The gene calls are TRBV7-2 and TRBJ2-7, with D tentatively TRBD2 (6 bases). The V end was cut by 5 bases, the J end by 7 bases, with 15 bases between. The CDR3 totals 13 residues. The germline V gene encodes CDR1 SGHTA and CDR2 FQGNSA. The CDR3 protein is CASSQSGLGEQYV. The CDR3 DNA sequence: TGTGCCAGCAGCCAGAGCGGGTTGGGGGAGCAGTACGTC.

This clonotype has a handful of counts. The V and J genes are TRBV20-1 and TRBJ1-2, with TRBD1 identical over 7 bases. Per the germline V gene, CDR1 is DFQATT and CDR2 is SNEGSKA (reference sequence). J was trimmed by 3 bases and V by 5 bases; bases with no gene match: 6. This CDR3 has 13 residues. The CDR3 protein is CSARTQGDYGYTF. CDR3 nucleotide sequence: TGCAGTGCTCGGACCCAGGGGGACTATGGCTACACCTTC.

The chain carries TRBV7-2 and TRBJ2-3; D gene uncertain. This CDR3 is built from 16 residues. With 2 bases removed from V and 0 bases from J, the gap between germline ends came to 12 bases. Germline V gene data show CDR1 as SGHTA and CDR2 as FQGNSA. The CDR3 sequence: CASSLRLSASTDTQYF. The CDR3 DNA reads as TGTGCCAGCAGCTTAAGGCTATCCGCTAGCACAGATACGCAGTATTTT.

This clonotype was counted ten times or more. This chain uses TRBV2 with TRBJ2-6; 7 nucleotides agree with TRBD2. The CDR3 length is 18 residues. Germline CDR1 SNHLY, CDR2 FYNNEI. Trimming at V came to 8 bases and at J to 1 base, leaving 14 bases not matched to a gene. The CDR3 spells CASAGDYETDSGANVLTF. CDR3 DNA: TGTGCCAGCGCCGGGGACTACGAGACGGATTCTGGGGCCAACGTCCTGACTTTC.

The table lists this clonotype with a few counts. J is TRBJ2-2 and V is TRBV14; D remains ambiguous. The V end lost 4 bases, the J end lost 5 bases, and 11 bases lay between the germline ends. Germline V lookup: CDR1 SGHDN, CDR2 FVKESK. This CDR3 has 14 residues. The CDR3 protein is CASSPQVRTGELFF. Written as DNA, the CDR3 is TGTGCCAGCAGCCCACAAGTTCGGACCGGGGAGCTGTTTTTT.

This clonotype occurred a few times. V is TRBV29-1 and J is TRBJ2-3, with TRBD1 matching over 10 bases. Germline lookup yields CDR1 SQVTM and CDR2 ANQGSEA. The ends lost 1 base at V and 2 bases at J; junction bases unmatched: 6. The CDR3 length is 16 residues. The CDR3 DNA sequence: TGCAGCGTTGAAGCTGCGGGACAGGGGCTCACAGATACGCAGTATTTT. It codes for CSVEAAGQGLTDTQYF.

A few counts support this clonotype. The V and J genes are TRBV20-1 and TRBJ1-5; no clear D. Trimming pared 5 bases from V and 0 bases from J, leaving 8 bases between. Germline V gene data show CDR1 as DFQATT and CDR2 as SNEGSKA (reference sequence). The CDR3 is 13 residues long. The CDR3: CSARVSSNQPQHF. The CDR3 bases are TGCAGTGCTCGGGTCTCTAGCAATCAGCCCCAGCATTTT.

This clonotype was counted ten times or more. This chain connects TRBV5-6 to TRBJ2-3, with TRBD2 as a possible D gene (6 bases). V dropped 4 bases and J dropped 2 bases, with 26 bases sitting between them. CDR3 length equals 19 residues. Looked up from germline, CDR1 is SGHDT and CDR2 is YYEEEE. The CDR3 sequence: CASSLGLAAGYGNTDTQYF. In nucleotides, the CDR3 is TGTGCCAGCAGCCTGGGATTGGCGGCGGGATATGGTAACACAGATACGCAGTATTTT.

The V call is TRBV19, the J call TRBJ1-3; 7 bases align to TRBD1. J gave up 0 bases and V 5 bases, and 4 bases lay outside the gene matches. The V gene's germline CDR1 is LNHDA and CDR2 SQIVND (reference sequence). This CDR3 has 15 residues. The CDR3 DNA follows: TGTGCCAGTAGTCGTACAGGGGCCTCTGGAAACACCATATATTTT. Translation: CASSRTGASGNTIYF.

This clonotype was recorded many times. The chain carries TRBV29-1 and TRBJ1-1, with a tentative D call TRBD1 (6 bases). From germline, CDR1 is SQVTM and CDR2 ANQGSEA. V was trimmed by 1 base and J by 4 bases, leaving 13 bases between them. CDR3 length: 14 amino acids. CDR3 sequence: CSVEGSGGLTEAFF. CDR3 coding DNA: TGCAGCGTTGAAGGGTCGGGGGGGCTCACTGAAGCTTTCTTT.

The sample holds a few counts of this clonotype. The chain uses TRBV10-3 and TRBJ2-3, with 10 bases identical to TRBD2. The ends lost 0 bases at V and 4 bases at J; junction bases unmatched: 1. The CDR3 length is 15 residues. CDR1 is ENHRY and CDR2 is SYGVKD in the germline V gene. CDR3: CAISESTSGPDTQYF. CDR3 DNA: TGTGCCATCAGTGAGTCGACTAGCGGGCCAGATACGCAGTATTTT.

This clonotype was picked up a small number of times. The chain has TRBV5-1 and TRBJ2-1, with D maybe TRBD1 (5 bases). V lost 0 bases and J 0 bases, leaving 7 bases between the germline ends. Germline V gene data show CDR1 as SGHRS and CDR2 as YFSETQ. This CDR3 has 15 residues. In DNA, the CDR3 is TGCGCCAGCAGCTTGGGGGGCCGCTCCTACAATGAGCAGTTCTTC. Its translation: CASSLGGRSYNEQFF.

The sample holds many counts of this clonotype. This chain uses TRBV29-1 with TRBJ2-3, with D uncertain. CDR3 length equals 13 residues. V lost 3 bases and J lost 4, with 11 bases in between. Germline lookup yields CDR1 SQVTM and CDR2 ANQGSEA. CDR3 nucleotide sequence: TGCAGCGTTGACCTAGTCTACGCAGATACGCAGTATTTT. Protein sequence: CSVDLVYADTQYF.

This clonotype was counted at least ten times. The chain combines TRBV12-3 or TRBV12-4 with TRBJ1-1; D remains unclear. The CDR3 covers 14 residues. Trimming shortened V by 3 bases and J by 0 bases, and 8 bases separated the two germline ends. CDR3 sequence reads: CASSFVPVNTEAFF. The DNA of the CDR3 is TGTGCCAGCAGTTTCGTGCCGGTGAACACTGAAGCTTTCTTT.

This clonotype was observed many times. This rearrangement joins TRBV6-5 to TRBJ2-7; possible D gene TRBD2, 5 bases. Germline CDR1 and CDR2: MNHEY and SVGAGI. The CDR3 has 14 residues. The V end lost 8 bases, the J end lost 1 base, and 15 bases lay between the germline ends. CDR3 in DNA: TGTGCCAGCTCGTCTTTGTGGGAGTCCTACGAGCAGTACTTC. It translates to CASSSLWESYEQYF.

This clonotype appeared many times. This CDR3 is CATSGGTSGSEQYV. In nucleotides, the CDR3 is TGTGCCACCAGTGGGGGGACTAGCGGTTCCGAGCAGTACGTC. V usage is TRBV24-1 and J usage is TRBJ2-7, with TRBD2 matching over 11 bases. CDR3 length: 14 residues. Germline trimming cut 5 bases from V and 6 bases from J; bases unmatched to any gene: 5. Germline V gene data show CDR1 as KGHDR and CDR2 as SFDVKD.

V usage is TRBV6-2 or TRBV6-3 and J usage is TRBJ1-5; no clear D. V was pared by 6 bases and J by 7 bases, with 19 bases between. CDR3 size: 15 residues. Germline V CDR1 and CDR2: MNHEY, SVGEGT. DNA for the CDR3: TGTGCCAGCAGGGCCCCGGGAGCCCGCGGACAGCCCCAGCATTTT. Amino acid sequence: CASRAPGARGQPQHF.

This clonotype was seen at least ten times. The chain is built from TRBV12-3 or TRBV12-4 and TRBJ1-1; D is uncertain. The V and J ends lost 6 bases and 5 bases respectively, with 7 bases between them. This CDR3 has 11 amino acids. The CDR3, as DNA: TGTGCCAGCAGCCGTGGGACTGAAGCTTTCTTT. Translated: CASSRGTEAFF.

The chain joins TRBV28 to TRBJ2-1, with 8 bases that match TRBD2. CDR3 length: 16 amino acids. The J segment lost 6 bases and the V segment lost 4 bases, leaving 11 bases of the junction unmatched. CDR1 is MDHEN, CDR2 SYDVKM, per germline. DNA for the CDR3: TGTGCCAGCAGTTCTCCGGGGACTAGGTGTACCAATGAGCAGTTCTTC. Translated: CASSSPGTRCTNEQFF.

This clonotype has a count of ten or more. V usage is TRBV7-9 and J usage is TRBJ2-2, with D possibly matching TRBD1 (6 bases). From germline, CDR1 is SEHNR and CDR2 FQNEAQ (reference sequence). CDR3 length equals 15 residues. With 5 bases removed from V and 3 bases from J, the gap between germline ends came to 13 bases. CDR3 in DNA: TGTGCCAGCAGCCCAGGGGCGGCGGACACCGGGGAGCTGTTTTTT. Translation: CASSPGAADTGELFF. The full variable domain, rest sourced from reference TRBV7-9 and TRBJ2-2, is DTGVSQNPRHKITKRGQNVTFRCDPISEHNRLYWYRQTLGQGPEFLTYFQNEAQLEKSRLLSDRFSAERPKGSFSTLEIQRTEQGDSAMYLCASSPGAADTGELFFGEGSRLTVL.

The CDR3 region is CASSQTGYRYEQYF. CDR3 bases: TGTGCCAGCAGCCAGACAGGGTATAGGTACGAGCAGTACTTC. The chain uses TRBV27 and TRBJ2-7, with 7 bases that match TRBD1. The CDR3 has 14 residues. Germline CDR1 and CDR2: MNHEY and SMNVEV (reference sequence). V lost 6 bases, J lost 4 bases, and 9 bases stayed unmatched.

The rearrangement joins TRBV15 to TRBJ2-3; the match to TRBD2 covers 7 bases. V was clipped by 0 bases and J by 2 bases; unmatched bases: 8. CDR1 is LNHNV, CDR2 YYDKDF, per germline (reference sequence). The length of the CDR3 is 17 residues. The CDR3 spells CATSRDDGAGATDTQYF. The CDR3 DNA follows: TGTGCCACCAGCAGAGATGACGGGGCGGGAGCCACAGATACGCAGTATTTT. The full variable domain, its missing parts supplied by reference TRBV15 and TRBJ2-3, is DAMVIQNPRYQVTQFGKPVTLSCSQTLNHNVMYWYQQKSSQAPKLLFHYYDKDFNNEADTPDNFQSRRPNTSFCFLDIRSPGLGDTAMYLCATSRDDGAGATDTQYFGPGTRLTVL.

Details on this clonotype: Possible read error: a much larger clone is one base away. The J gene is TRBJ2-1, the V gene TRBV24-1, with a weak D call TRBD1 (6 bases). The CDR3 is 12 amino acids. Per germline, CDR1 KGHDR and CDR2 SFDVKD. The CDR3 here is CAARGGGFEQFF. The CDR3 DNA is TGTGCCGCCAGGGGCGGTGGGTTTGAGCAGTTCTTC.

The sample holds a few counts of this clonotype. For the CDR3, the DNA is TGTGCCAGCAGGACGACTAGCGGGAGCTACAATGAGCAGTTCTTC. Encoded protein: CASRTTSGSYNEQFF. The chain carries TRBV5-8 and TRBJ2-1; TRBD2 agrees at 12 bases. The V segment lost 5 bases and the J segment 3 bases; nucleotides outside the gene matches: 3. Germline V gives CDR1 SGHTS, CDR2 YDEGEE. CDR3 length equals 15 residues.

In its sample, this clonotype was seen a few times. The chain carries TRBV2 and TRBJ2-1, with 12 bases lining up with TRBD2. V trimming: 1 base; J trimming: 12 bases; junction bases outside the gene matches: 4. The V gene's germline CDR1 is SNHLY and CDR2 FYNNEI. The CDR3 runs to 14 residues. Written as DNA, the CDR3 is TGTGCCAGCAGTGAAGGACTAGCGGGAGTGGGGCAGTTCTTC. It specifies CASSEGLAGVGQFF.

This clonotype came up many times. The chain joins TRBV6-2 or TRBV6-3 to TRBJ2-3, with D possibly called TRBD1 or TRBD2 (6 bases each). Germline lookup yields CDR1 MNHEY and CDR2 SVGEGT. The CDR3 has 16 residues. V was clipped by 4 bases and J by 2 bases, with 16 bases between them. The CDR3 region is CASSFGGGGPTDTQYF. The CDR3 nucleotides are TGTGCCAGCAGTTTCGGGGGCGGCGGACCCACAGATACGCAGTATTTT.

This clonotype occurred many times. The rearrangement joins TRBV11-1 to TRBJ2-1, with a weak D call TRBD2 (6 bases). The CDR3 sequence is 14 residues long. CDR1 is SGHAT and CDR2 is FQDESV in the germline V gene (reference sequence). Trimming took off 3 bases at V and 4 bases at J, with 10 bases between the two ends. The CDR3 is CASSFTGAYNEQFF. CDR3 DNA: TGTGCCAGCAGCTTTACGGGAGCTTACAATGAGCAGTTCTTC. Drawing the rest from reference TRBV11-1 and TRBJ2-1, the complete variable domain is EAEVAQSPRYKITEKSQAVAFWCDPISGHATLYWYRQILGQGPELLVQFQDESVVDDSQLPKDRFSAERLKGVDSTLKIQPAELGDSAMYLCASSFTGAYNEQFFGPGTRLTVL.

The chain recombines TRBV5-1 with TRBJ1-1; possible D gene TRBD1, 6 bases. This CDR3 has 15 amino acids. The ends were cut back, 4 bases at V and 1 base at J, with 14 bases in the middle. Germline values: CDR1 SGHRS, CDR2 YFSETQ. DNA for the CDR3: TGCGCCAGCAGCGGAACAGGGTTACCGAACACTGAAGCTTTCTTT. It specifies CASSGTGLPNTEAFF.

Comments on this clonotype: The junction does not match germline at one end; this may be a read error. The genes are TRBV4-2 and TRBJ2-3; perhaps TRBD2 as D (6 bases). The CDR3 has 13 residues. Germline V CDR1 and CDR2: LGHNA, YNFKEQ. CDR3 residues: CASSQQRLDPQYF. Here the CDR3 DNA reads TGTGCCAGCAGCCAACAAAGACTAGATCCGCAGTATTTT.